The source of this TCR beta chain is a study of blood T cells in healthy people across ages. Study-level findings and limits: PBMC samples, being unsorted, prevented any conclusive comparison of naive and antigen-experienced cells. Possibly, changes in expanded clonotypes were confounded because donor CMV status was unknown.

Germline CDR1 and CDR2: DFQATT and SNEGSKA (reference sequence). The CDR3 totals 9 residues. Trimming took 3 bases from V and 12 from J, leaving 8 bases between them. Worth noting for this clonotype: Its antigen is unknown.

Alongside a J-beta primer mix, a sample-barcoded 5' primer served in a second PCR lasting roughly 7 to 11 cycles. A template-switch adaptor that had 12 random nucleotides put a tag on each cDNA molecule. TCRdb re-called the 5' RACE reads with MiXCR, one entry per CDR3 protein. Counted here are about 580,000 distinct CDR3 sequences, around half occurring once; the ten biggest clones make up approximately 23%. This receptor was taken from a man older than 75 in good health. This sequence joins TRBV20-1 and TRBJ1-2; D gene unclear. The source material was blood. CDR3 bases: TGCAGTGCTAGGGGCCGGGACACCTTC. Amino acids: CSARGRDTF.